Shown below are 20 T cell receptor beta chains from a single sample sequenced in a study of T cell responses to AZD1222 COVID-19 vaccine (dated by TCRdb to the early 2020s). Libraries were built with the immunoSEQ multiplex PCR assay. Here the immuneACCESS table is served through TCRdb, limited to in-frame sequences with V and J called. Missing clones are a known gap in these copies; in checked studies unresolved V genes cover under half, and the rest lacks a known reason. For this sample the table gives 92,000 or so clones, of which about 91% were detected only once. Around 6% of the sample is taken by the ten largest. Reading the label with the study, this specimen's time point is: about 28 days (+/-7) after the second vaccine dose. Sequencing was performed on peripheral blood, taken 28 days after the second AZD1222 dose. These receptors were obtained from an adult who received the AZD1222 COVID-19 vaccine.

CDR3 sequence (DNA): TGTGCCAGCAGTAGACAGGGCCGGAACACTGAAGCTTTCTTT. It specifies CASSRQGRNTEAFF. This chain connects TRBV2 to TRBJ1-1; 7 bases match TRBD1. Losses at the gene ends were 5 bases for V and 1 base for J; bases not matched to a gene: 4. CDR1 is SNHLY and CDR2 is FYNNEI in the germline V gene. The CDR3 consists of 14 residues.

This clone appeared a single time. The chain is built from TRBV27 and TRBJ2-7; a possible D gene is TRBD2 (5 bases). Germline V gene sequence: CDR1 MNHEY, CDR2 SMNVEV (reference sequence). This CDR3 region has 12 residues. V was pared by 10 bases and J by 6 bases, with 16 bases between. The CDR3 spells CATPVRGCEQYF. The CDR3 nucleotides read TGTGCCACCCCAGTACGGGGTTGCGAGCAGTACTTC.

This chain connects TRBV30 to TRBJ2-7; TRBD1 matches 9 bases. Germline-derived CDR1 and CDR2 are GTSNPN and SVGIG (reference sequence). The CDR3 is 15 amino acids. Losses at the gene ends were 2 bases for V and 6 bases for J; bases not matched to a gene: 11. In DNA, the CDR3 is TGTGCCTGGAGTTCGACCGGGACAGGGTACTCCGAGCAGTACTTC. Translation gives CAWSSTGTGYSEQYF.

V gene TRBV5-1 combines with J gene TRBJ2-7; D not resolved. The length of the CDR3 is 12 residues. The V end was cut by 0 bases, the J end by 5 bases, with 6 bases between. Germline V gene data show CDR1 as SGHRS and CDR2 as YFSETQ. DNA of the CDR3: TGCGCCAGCAGCTTGGAGGGCCACGAGCAGTACTTC. Translated, it gives CASSLEGHEQYF.

J is TRBJ1-2 and V is TRBV19; no clear D gene. The germline CDR1 and CDR2 sequences are LNHDA and SQIVND (reference sequence). The length of the CDR3 is 13 residues. The V end lost 1 base, the J end lost 4 bases, and 7 bases lay between the germline ends. The CDR3 here is CASSIALGYGYTF. Written as DNA, the CDR3 is TGTGCCAGTAGTATAGCGCTCGGCTATGGCTACACCTTC. Full variable domain (remainder filled in from reference TRBV19 and TRBJ1-2): DGGITQSPKYLFRKEGQNVTLSCEQNLNHDAMYWYRQDPGQGLRLIYYSQIVNDFQKGDIAEGYSVSREKKESFPLTVTSAQKNPTAFYLCASSIALGYGYTFGSGTRLTVV.

V is TRBV7-2 and J is TRBJ1-5; D unclear. CDR1 and CDR2 from the germline V gene are SGHTA and FQGNSA. The CDR3 extends over 15 amino acids. Deletions cut 2 bases from V and 4 bases from J, with 12 bases between. The CDR3 loop reads CASSLFWDMNQPQHF. As DNA, the CDR3 is TGTGCCAGCAGCTTATTTTGGGATATGAATCAGCCCCAGCATTTT.

The chain employs TRBV19 and TRBJ2-3; D is ambiguous. Trimming left V 6 bases short and J 10 bases short, with 14 bases between. Germline loops: CDR1 LNHDA, CDR2 SQIVND (reference sequence). The CDR3 runs 12 residues. The DNA for the CDR3 is TGTGCCAGTAGCCTCGTGGCTGTACCGCAGTATTTT. This codes for CASSLVAVPQYF.

J is TRBJ1-1 and V is TRBV27, with D possibly being TRBD1 (6 bases). Germline V gene lookup returns CDR1 MNHEY and CDR2 SMNVEV (reference sequence). The CDR3 totals 15 residues. Trimming stripped 0 bases from V and 0 bases from J, with 8 bases between. The DNA of the CDR3 is TGTGCCAGCAGTTTATCACAGGGTATGAACACTGAAGCTTTCTTT. As protein: CASSLSQGMNTEAFF.

The chain is built from TRBV7-3 and TRBJ2-1, with D maybe TRBD1 (6 bases). With 5 bases removed from V and 3 bases from J, the gap between germline ends came to 14 bases. Germline loops: CDR1 SGHTA, CDR2 FQGTGA. The CDR3 is made up of 15 amino acids. The CDR3 region has the DNA TGTGCCAGCAGCATGACAGGAGGAGGCTACAATGAGCAGTTCTTC. Translated, it gives CASSMTGGGYNEQFF.

In this sample, this clone turned up once. The chain is built from TRBV28 and TRBJ2-3; D might be TRBD1 (6 bases). CDR3 length: 15 residues. CDR1 is MDHEN, CDR2 SYDVKM, per germline. Trimming stripped 3 bases from V and 1 base from J, with 11 bases between. The CDR3 region is CASSFLSGGTDTQYF. CDR3 nucleotide sequence: TGTGCCAGCAGTTTTTTATCAGGGGGCACAGATACGCAGTATTTT.

The genes are TRBV3-1 (or the pseudogene TRBV3-2) and TRBJ2-7; a possible D gene is TRBD1 (6 bases). Germline V gives CDR1 LGHDT, CDR2 YNNKEL (reference sequence). V gave up 4 bases and J gave up 2 bases, with 15 bases separating them. The CDR3 covers 15 residues. The CDR3 sequence: CASSPSRDIPYEQYF. The CDR3 region has the DNA TGTGCCAGCAGCCCATCCCGGGACATCCCCTACGAGCAGTACTTC.

The rearrangement joins TRBV5-4 to TRBJ2-3, with TRBD2 identical over 8 bases. CDR3 length equals 17 residues. Germline values: CDR1 SGHNT, CDR2 YYREEE (reference sequence). V lost 2 bases to trimming and J lost 1 base; unmatched junction nucleotides: 9. CDR3 bases: TGTGCCAGCAGCTTCTCTGGCCGGCGGGGGGGCACAGATACGCAGTATTTT. Protein product: CASSFSGRRGGTDTQYF.

The V gene is TRBV7-7, the J gene TRBJ2-5; possibly TRBD1 or TRBD2 for D (5 bases each). The CDR3 has 14 residues. Looked up from germline, CDR1 is SSHAT and CDR2 is FNYEAQ (reference sequence). Trimming took 3 bases from V and 3 from J, leaving 11 bases between them. The DNA for the CDR3 is TGTGCCAGCAGCTTGACCGGGACCAAAGAGACCCAGTACTTC. Protein sequence: CASSLTGTKETQYF.

The rearrangement links TRBV30 to TRBJ1-2, with D tentatively TRBD1 (5 bases). Germline values: CDR1 GTSNPN, CDR2 SVGIG (reference sequence). With 0 bases removed from V and 7 bases from J, the gap between germline ends came to 12 bases. The length of the CDR3 is 13 residues. DNA of the CDR3: TGTGCCTGGAGTGTACTCCGGGGGGTTGGCTACACCTTC. It yields the protein CAWSVLRGVGYTF.

The chain carries TRBV19 and TRBJ2-7; a weak D match, TRBD1 (6 bases). CDR3 size: 12 residues. V was clipped by 6 bases and J by 5 bases, with 11 bases between them. CDR1 is LNHDA, CDR2 SQIVND, per germline (reference sequence). CDR3 sequence reads: CASSPSGDEQYF. The CDR3 coding sequence is TGTGCCAGTAGCCCATCAGGGGACGAGCAGTACTTC.

The chain links TRBV29-1 to TRBJ2-1, with 12 bases aligning to TRBD2. The ends lost 3 bases at V and 4 bases at J; junction bases unmatched: 10. Per germline, CDR1 SQVTM and CDR2 ANQGSEA. The CDR3 extends over 17 amino acids. The CDR3 is CSVETSGGPNKYNEQFF. CDR3 bases: TGCAGCGTTGAGACTAGCGGGGGCCCAAATAAGTACAATGAGCAGTTCTTC.

The V and J genes are TRBV7-3 and TRBJ2-3, with 11 bases lining up with TRBD2. Losses at the gene ends were 1 base for V and 2 bases for J; bases not matched to a gene: 5. Germline CDR1 is SGHTA and CDR2 is FQGTGA. CDR3 length: 17 amino acids. The chain's CDR3 is CASSLRASGGSTDTQYF. The CDR3 DNA reads TGTGCCAGCAGCTTAAGGGCTAGCGGGGGGTCCACAGATACGCAGTATTTT.

This chain connects TRBV5-1 to TRBJ2-7, with D perhaps TRBD1 (6 bases). The CDR3 contains 14 residues. Germline V gene sequence: CDR1 SGHRS, CDR2 YFSETQ. V lost 2 bases and J 6 bases, leaving 15 bases between the germline ends. For the CDR3, the DNA is TGCGCCAGCAGCTTAGCACAGGGTACGCTCGAGCAGTACTTC. Translated: CASSLAQGTLEQYF.

The chain links TRBV6-5 to TRBJ1-2, with D tentatively TRBD1 (5 bases). Germline-derived CDR1 and CDR2 are MNHEY and SVGAGI. Trimming took off 0 bases at V and 8 bases at J, with 10 bases between the two ends. The CDR3 is made up of 13 amino acids. CDR3 DNA sequence: TGTGCCAGCAGTTACTCGGTCGGGGGGGGCTACACCTTC. Protein: CASSYSVGGGYTF.

The rearrangement uses TRBV7-2 and TRBJ2-1; D perhaps matches TRBD2 (6 bases). V lost 3 bases and J lost 2, with 8 bases in between. Germline CDR1 SGHTA, CDR2 FQGNSA. There are 14 residues in the CDR3. In nucleotides, the CDR3 is TGTGCCAGCAGCTTGTTAGCGGCCTACAATGAGCAGTTCTTC. It encodes CASSLLAAYNEQFF.